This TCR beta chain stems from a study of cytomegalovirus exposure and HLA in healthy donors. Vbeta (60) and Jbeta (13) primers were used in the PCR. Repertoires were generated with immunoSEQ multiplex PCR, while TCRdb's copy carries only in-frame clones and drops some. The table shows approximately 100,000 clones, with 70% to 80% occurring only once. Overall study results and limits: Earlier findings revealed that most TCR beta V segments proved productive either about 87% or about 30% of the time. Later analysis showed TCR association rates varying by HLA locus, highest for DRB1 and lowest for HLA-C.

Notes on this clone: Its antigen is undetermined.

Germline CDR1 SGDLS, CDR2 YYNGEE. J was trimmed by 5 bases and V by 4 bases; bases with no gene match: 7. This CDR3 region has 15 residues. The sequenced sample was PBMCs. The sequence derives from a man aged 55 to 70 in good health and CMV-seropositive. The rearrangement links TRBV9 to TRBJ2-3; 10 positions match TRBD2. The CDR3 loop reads CASSPPLAGLDTQYF. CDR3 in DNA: TGTGCCAGCAGCCCCCCACTAGCGGGGTTAGATACGCAGTATTTT.